This T cell receptor beta chain was recorded in a study of blood T cell repertoires in COVID-19. As for the study in general: PBMCs, B-cell-depleted T cells, or T cells were the source of the cDNA or gDNA that made up the material.

Germline CDR1 is SQVTM and CDR2 is ANQGSEA. V was pared by 6 bases and J by 3 bases, with 11 bases between. CDR3 length equals 12 residues. Clones were read by immunoSEQ multiplex PCR, and TCRdb kept only the in-frame ones, dropping some. The table lists 75,000 to 100,000 clones, more than 70% of them singletons. The TCR was taken from a human donor in a cohort sampled during active COVID-19. The sequencing sample was made of peripheral blood. The chain joins TRBV29-1 to TRBJ2-5; D might be TRBD1 (5 bases). This chain's CDR3 is CSVPDNKETQYF. The CDR3 coding sequence is TGCAGCGTCCCGGACAATAAAGAGACCCAGTACTTC.